A selection of T cell receptor beta chains follows, all from one sample in a study of control samples from healthy donors and cancer patients. Libraries were prepared by immunoSEQ multiplex PCR; TCRdb keeps only in-frame clonotypes and omits some of them. The data hold about 130,000 clones, with roughly nine tenths observed a single time. Sequenced sample: blood. These receptors originate from a man in his late teens or twenties in good health. Each CDR3 is given with its conserved first and last residue. Each record gives: CDR3 DNA, CDR3 protein, J gene, V gene, D gene, clone size. D genes are given only for firm matches. A clone size is listed for some rows: how often the clone was seen (once, few, many), or a class if it is expanded.

TGTGCCAGCAGCTCAACGACGGGGAGCAGAGCCAAAAACATTCAGTACTTC | CASSSTTGSRAKNIQYF | TRBJ2-4 | TRBV11-2 | - | -
TGTGCCAGCAGCCACCGGACAGGGACGAGCACAGATACGCAGTATTTT | CASSHRTGTSTDTQYF | TRBJ2-3 | TRBV14 | TRBD1 | -
TGTGCCAGCAGCCGGGACAGGGCCTCTGGCTACACCTTC | CASSRDRASGYTF | TRBJ1-2 | TRBV7-3 | TRBD1 | -
TGTGCCAGCAGCGTATCTTCCCATAGCAATCAGCCCCAGCATTTT | CASSVSSHSNQPQHF | TRBJ1-5 | TRBV9 | - | few
TGCAGCGGCTCGCCTCGGGTTTCCTACAATGAGCAGTTCTTC | CSGSPRVSYNEQFF | TRBJ2-1 | TRBV29-1 | - | -
TGTGCCATCAGTGAGTCGGGCGGGCTCTCCTACGAGCAGTACTTC | CAISESGGLSYEQYF | TRBJ2-7 | TRBV10-3 | - | -
TGTGCCAGCAGTGAGTGGGACAGGGGGGAACCCCTCCACTTT | CASSEWDRGEPLHF | TRBJ1-6 | TRBV2 | TRBD1 | -
TGTGCCAGCAGCTTAGTAGGGAGTTGGGCAGATACGCAGTATTTT | CASSLVGSWADTQYF | TRBJ2-3 | TRBV13 | - | -
TGTGCCAGCAGCTCTCGTGGACTAGCGGGAGGGCCCAATGAGCAGTTCTTC | CASSSRGLAGGPNEQFF | TRBJ2-1 | TRBV5-4 | TRBD2 | once
TGTGCCAGCAGTCAACCGGGACAGGGAACCAATGAGCAGTTCTTC | CASSQPGQGTNEQFF | TRBJ2-1 | TRBV6-5 | TRBD1 | -
TGTGCCAGTAGTATATCGGCTAGCAATCAGCCCCAGCATTTT | CASSISASNQPQHF | TRBJ1-5 | TRBV19 | - | -
TGCGCCAGCAGCTTGAACGGCGGATCTAGCACAGATACGCAGTATTTT | CASSLNGGSSTDTQYF | TRBJ2-3 | TRBV5-1 | - | -
TGTGCCACCAGTGATACCCGCCGGGAGACCCAGTACTTC | CATSDTRRETQYF | TRBJ2-5 | TRBV24-1 | - | -
TGTGCCAGCAGTCGGGACGGATCTAACTATGGCTACACCTTC | CASSRDGSNYGYTF | TRBJ1-2 | TRBV6-6 | - | -
TGTGCCAGCAGAATGGACACAGATACGCAGTATTTT | CASRMDTDTQYF | TRBJ2-3 | TRBV2 | - | -
TGTGCCACCAGCAGAGAGAGTAGCGGAGGTTGGGCCTCCGAGCAGTACTTC | CATSRESSGGWASEQYF | TRBJ2-7 | TRBV15 | - | few
TGCAGTGCTAGGTCCCAGGGTGGCTACACCTTC | CSARSQGGYTF | TRBJ1-2 | TRBV20-1 | - | -
TGTGCCAGCAGCGGCGGAGGCCGGGGCTACACCTTC | CASSGGGRGYTF | TRBJ1-2 | TRBV27 | - | -
TGTGCCAGCAGCAGGGACAGAGTGACCGGGGAGCTGTTTTTT | CASSRDRVTGELFF | TRBJ2-2 | TRBV6-5 | TRBD1 | -
TGTGCCAGCAGCTTATCGCTAGATCGAGGTTTCCACAATGAGCAGTTCTTC | CASSLSLDRGFHNEQFF | TRBJ2-1 | TRBV11-2 | - | -
TGTGCCAGTATTGCAGGCGGCTATGGCTACACCTTC | CASIAGGYGYTF | TRBJ1-2 | TRBV19 | - | -
TGTGCCAGCAGCTTAAGCGGGAGTATCTACAATGAGCAGTTCTTC | CASSLSGSIYNEQFF | TRBJ2-1 | TRBV7-3 | TRBD2 | -
TGTGCCAGCAAGACAAGCCAAGACAATGAGCAGTTCTTC | CASKTSQDNEQFF | TRBJ2-1 | TRBV2 | - | -
TGTGCCATCCTCGGGGGGCGGGAGGCAGAAGATACGCAGTATTTT | CAILGGREAEDTQYF | TRBJ2-3 | TRBV10-3 | TRBD2 | -
TGTGCCAGCCGGTGGGGGTCCGGTGCTAACTATGGCTACACCTTC | CASRWGSGANYGYTF | TRBJ1-2 | TRBV27 | - | once
TGTGCCAGCAGCTTAGGGACCTTTAGCAATCAGCCCCAGCATTTT | CASSLGTFSNQPQHF | TRBJ1-5 | TRBV11-2 | - | -
TGTGCCAGCTCCCCGAGGAGCTCTGGAAACACCATATATTTT | CASSPRSSGNTIYF | TRBJ1-3 | TRBV18 | - | -
TGTGCCAGCAGCTTAGTAAGGCAGGGGGCGTACGAGCAGTACTTC | CASSLVRQGAYEQYF | TRBJ2-7 | TRBV7-9 | TRBD1 | -
TGTGCCAGCAGTTTCCCACTCAGCGGGAGGGCCAGTAGAGATACGCAGTATTTT | CASSFPLSGRASRDTQYF | TRBJ2-3 | TRBV6-2/TRBV6-3 | TRBD2 | -
TGTGCCAGCAGTTTGCGGACGGGGAGGAACACTGAAGCTTTCTTT | CASSLRTGRNTEAFF | TRBJ1-1 | TRBV27 | - | -
TGTGCCAGCGCCCGGACAGGGCCTGATGAAAAACTGTTTTTT | CASARTGPDEKLFF | TRBJ1-4 | TRBV2 | TRBD1 | -
TGCGCCAGCAGCTTGCCGGGGCGGGGGCGGGGCACTGAAGCTTTCTTT | CASSLPGRGRGTEAFF | TRBJ1-1 | TRBV5-1 | - | -
TGTGCCAGCAGGCTACCCGGGCCTTTCAATCAGCCCCAGCATTTT | CASRLPGPFNQPQHF | TRBJ1-5 | TRBV28 | - | -
TGTGCCAGTAGTATGGTACAGCGCGATTATGGCTACACCTTC | CASSMVQRDYGYTF | TRBJ1-2 | TRBV19 | - | -
TGTGCCAGCAGTTTTCGCAATCAGCCCCAGCATTTT | CASSFRNQPQHF | TRBJ1-5 | TRBV12-3/TRBV12-4 | - | -
TGTGCCAGCAGCGTAGGTGGGGGCCAACCAACTAATGAAAAACTGTTTTTT | CASSVGGGQPTNEKLFF | TRBJ1-4 | TRBV9 | - | -